Following are 19 T cell receptor beta chains from one sample sequenced in a study of T cells in Graves' hyperthyroidism and ophthalmopathy. Authors of the study amplified TCR beta CDR3 regions from RNA transcripts. First-round RT-PCR with HTBI primers amplified the TCR CDR3 region. One entry per CDR3 protein results from TCRdb running MiXCR on the multiplex PCR reads. This sample has 450,000 to 500,000 distinct CDR3 sequences, with less than 25% found just once. The sequenced material came from blood. Source of these receptors: a woman in her 70s with Graves' ophthalmopathy.

In its sample, this clonotype was seen many times. The gene calls are TRBV28 and TRBJ2-1, with a tentative D call TRBD1 (7 bases). The CDR3 extends over 14 amino acids. With 4 bases removed from V and 7 bases from J, the gap between germline ends came to 14 bases. The V gene's germline CDR1 is MDHEN and CDR2 SYDVKM. The CDR3 loop reads CASSSEGAWNEQFF. The CDR3 nucleotides read TGTGCCAGCAGTTCGGAGGGGGCATGGAATGAGCAGTTCTTC.

This rearrangement joins TRBV29-1 to TRBJ2-7; 8 bases are a match to TRBD1. Germline-derived CDR1 and CDR2 are SQVTM and ANQGSEA. The junction had 5 bases not matched to a gene; V was cut back by 4 bases and J by 3 bases. The CDR3 sequence is 13 residues long. CDR3 sequence (DNA): TGCAGCGTTGGATCGGGACAGGTCTACGAGCAGTACTTC. Encoded protein: CSVGSGQVYEQYF.

The chain recombines TRBV6-5 with TRBJ2-3; 7 bases agree with TRBD2. J lost 2 bases, V lost 0 bases, and 2 bases had no gene match. Germline values: CDR1 MNHEY, CDR2 SVGAGI. This CDR3 is 15 amino acids long. The CDR3 sequence: CASSYSAGPTDTQYF. CDR3 in DNA: TGTGCCAGCAGTTACTCAGCGGGACCCACAGATACGCAGTATTTT.

This chain joins TRBV11-2 and TRBJ2-7; weak D call: TRBD2 (6 bases). Trimming took off 5 bases at V and 5 bases at J, with 13 bases between the two ends. CDR3 length equals 13 residues. Germline V gene sequence: CDR1 SGHAT, CDR2 FQNNGV. The CDR3 sequence is CASSPGLVNEQYF. In DNA, the CDR3 is TGTGCCAGCAGCCCGGGACTGGTAAACGAGCAGTACTTC.

Ten or more counts support this clonotype. The chain has TRBV2 and TRBJ2-3; D remains unclear. Trimming pared 8 bases from V and 0 bases from J, leaving 12 bases between. CDR1 and CDR2 (germline): SNHLY, FYNNEI. The CDR3 is 14 residues long. The CDR3 is CASAEIASTDTQYF. DNA of the CDR3: TGTGCCAGCGCAGAAATTGCTAGCACAGATACGCAGTATTTT.

This clonotype has just a few counts. The rearrangement links TRBV7-2 to TRBJ2-2, with 9 bases identical to TRBD1. J gave up 4 bases and V 5 bases, and 5 bases lay outside the gene matches. This CDR3 spans 15 amino acids. Germline CDR1 reads SGHTA; CDR2 reads FQGNSA. CDR3 sequence (DNA): TGTGCCAGCAGCCGGACAGGGGATGGCACCGGGGAGCTGTTTTTT. Translated, it gives CASSRTGDGTGELFF.

This clonotype has only a few counts. The chain combines TRBV6-1 with TRBJ2-1, with a possible D match to TRBD1 (6 bases). In germline, CDR1 is MNHNS, CDR2 SASEGT. With 5 bases removed from V and 6 bases from J, the gap between germline ends came to 8 bases. This CDR3 is built from 12 residues. CDR3: CASSTGINEQFF. For the CDR3, the DNA is TGTGCCAGCAGTACAGGGATCAATGAGCAGTTCTTC.

This rearrangement joins TRBV18 to TRBJ1-2, with unresolved D. The CDR3 length is 12 residues. Trimming removed 3 bases from V and 8 bases from J, with 10 bases in between. Germline-derived CDR1 and CDR2 are KGHSH and LQKENI. The CDR3 bases are TGTGCCAGCTCACCTGAGCGGAGGGGCTACACCTTC. Amino acid sequence: CASSPERRGYTF.

The J gene is TRBJ2-5, the V gene TRBV5-8; TRBD2 matches at 10 bases. The CDR3 covers 17 residues. Germline values: CDR1 SGHTS, CDR2 YDEGEE. With 0 bases clipped from V and 3 bases from J, the junction kept 8 bases outside the gene matches. CDR3 DNA sequence: TGTGCCAGCAGCTTGGTTGTGCTAGCGGGAGTCGAAGAGACCCAGTACTTC. It specifies CASSLVVLAGVEETQYF.

V and J are TRBV18 and TRBJ1-1, with D maybe TRBD1 (6 bases). Trimming left V 1 base short and J 6 bases short, with 18 bases between. Germline CDR1 reads KGHSH; CDR2 reads LQKENI. The CDR3 spans 16 residues. CDR3 loop: CASSPRGGLFKAEAFF. In DNA form, the CDR3 reads TGTGCCAGCTCACCACGGGGGGGGCTCTTCAAGGCTGAAGCTTTCTTT. Looking up the rest from reference TRBV18 and TRBJ1-1 gives the full variable domain: NAGVMQNPRHLVRRRGQEARLRCSPMKGHSHVYWYRQLPEEGLKFMVYLQKENIIDESGMPKERFSAEFPKEGPSILRIQQVVRGDSAAYFCASSPRGGLFKAEAFFGQGTRLTVV.

In this sample, this clonotype turned up many times. The chain combines TRBV28 with TRBJ2-1; the match to TRBD2 covers 7 bases. The CDR3 extends over 15 amino acids. J gave up 8 bases and V 1 base, and 8 bases lay outside the gene matches. CDR1 is MDHEN and CDR2 is SYDVKM in the germline V gene. The CDR3 loop reads CASSLFGGGRDEQFF. The CDR3 region has the DNA TGTGCCAGCAGTTTATTCGGGGGAGGGCGCGATGAGCAGTTCTTC. The whole variable domain, remainder taken from reference TRBV28 and TRBJ2-1, is DVKVTQSSRYLVKRTGEKVFLECVQDMDHENMFWYRQDPGLGLRLIYFSYDVKMKEKGDIPEGYSVSREKKERFSLILESASTNQTSMYLCASSLFGGGRDEQFFGPGTRLTVL.

This chain connects TRBV19 to TRBJ1-6, with 7 bases lining up with TRBD1. Per germline, CDR1 LNHDA and CDR2 SQIVND (reference sequence). V trimming: 7 bases; J trimming: 9 bases; junction bases outside the gene matches: 12. CDR3 length equals 15 residues. The DNA of the CDR3 is TGTGCCAGTACCCCTTCCGGGACAGTTGGTTCACCCCTCCACTTT. Its protein is CASTPSGTVGSPLHF. The full variable domain, in which reference TRBV19 and TRBJ1-6 provide the parts outside the CDR3, is DGGITQSPKYLFRKEGQNVTLSCEQNLNHDAMYWYRQDPGQGLRLIYYSQIVNDFQKGDIAEGYSVSREKKESFPLTVTSAQKNPTAFYLCASTPSGTVGSPLHFGNGTRLTVT.

The J gene is TRBJ2-7, the V gene TRBV7-6; D is tentatively TRBD1 or TRBD2 (7 bases each). This CDR3 is built from 15 residues. V was trimmed by 3 bases and J by 3 bases, leaving 15 bases between them. Germline loops: CDR1 SGHVS, CDR2 FNYEAQ. CDR3 in DNA: TGTGCCAGCAGCTTGCAGGGGGGGCAGATCTACGAGCAGTACTTC. Its protein product is CASSLQGGQIYEQYF.

A few counts support this clonotype. This chain connects TRBV11-3 to TRBJ1-1; 7 positions match TRBD1. Germline V lookup: CDR1 SGHNT, CDR2 YENEEA. The V gene end was trimmed by 5 bases and the J gene end by 2 bases; junction bases not matched to a gene: 11. The CDR3 is 16 amino acids. DNA for the CDR3: TGTGCCAGCAGCGCCAGTACAGGGGAAGGTAACACTGAAGCTTTCTTT. Protein: CASSASTGEGNTEAFF.

This clonotype was seen at least ten times. This chain uses TRBV12-3 or TRBV12-4 with TRBJ2-1; D is unresolved. V lost 4 bases to trimming and J lost 6 bases, with 4 bases between them. CDR3 length: 11 amino acids. The CDR3 DNA reads as TGTGCCAGCAGTTCGGGCAATGAGCAGTTCTTC. As protein: CASSSGNEQFF.

This clonotype was observed at least ten times. The chain links TRBV29-1 to TRBJ2-3; no reliable D call. Germline-derived CDR1 and CDR2 are SQVTM and ANQGSEA. This CDR3 is built from 14 residues. V was cut by 1 base and J by 0 bases, with 8 bases left in between. CDR3 sequence reads: CSVEATGSTDTQYF. CDR3 in DNA: TGCAGCGTTGAAGCTACCGGGAGCACAGATACGCAGTATTTT.

Only a few counts were recorded for this clonotype. The chain combines TRBV6-1 with TRBJ2-7; unclear D gene. Germline values: CDR1 MNHNS, CDR2 SASEGT. V was cut by 2 bases and J by 3 bases, with 8 bases left in between. This CDR3 is built from 13 residues. The CDR3 sequence is CASSESSDYEQYF. CDR3 bases: TGTGCCAGCAGTGAAAGTTCCGACTACGAGCAGTACTTC.

On this clonotype: This sequence may be a read error, since a much larger clone differs from it by one base. DNA for the CDR3: TGCGCCAGCAGCTTGAAGACAGGGACAGATACGCAGTATTTT. Its protein is CASSLKTGTDTQYF. The rearrangement uses TRBV5-1 and TRBJ2-3; 7 bases match TRBD1. Germline-derived CDR1 and CDR2 are SGHRS and YFSETQ. This CDR3 has 14 amino acids. V lost 1 base to trimming and J lost 3 bases; unmatched junction nucleotides: 2.

This clonotype was seen only a few times. V and J are TRBV15 and TRBJ1-1; 11 positions match TRBD1. The CDR3 covers 15 residues. V lost 0 bases and J lost 8; bases outside the gene matches: 5. Looked up from germline, CDR1 is LNHNV and CDR2 is YYDKDF (reference sequence). The CDR3 DNA sequence: TGTGCCACCAGCAGAGATCGGACAGGGGGCCGGGAAGCTTTCTTT. Its translation is CATSRDRTGGREAFF.